The 24 T cell receptor beta chains listed next were all sequenced from one sample in a study of Graves' ophthalmopathy and Graves' hyperthyroidism (dated by TCRdb to the late 2010s). The reads were generated on an Illumina HiSeq 2000. TCR beta CDR3 regions were amplified from RNA transcripts for repertoire sequencing. HTBI primers and the Qiagen OneStep RT-PCR kit were used in a first-round RT-PCR, which was followed by a second-round multiplex PCR, size selection and purification. TCRdb reworked the public reads: Q25 trimming with fastp, MiXCR clone assembly, productive beta chains retained. Rows with one shared CDR3 protein collapse into an entry with the most common genes and DNA. For this sample there are 200,000 to 250,000 distinct CDR3 sequences; 20% to 25% appear just once. The ten largest clones represent about 40% of the sample. Sample: peripheral blood. The receptors derive from a woman in her forties or fifties with Graves' ophthalmopathy. Donor details come from another sample of the same person, matched by shared clones.

In this sample, this clonotype turned up many times. This chain joins TRBV30 and TRBJ1-3, with a tentative D call TRBD1 (6 bases). The CDR3 contains 13 residues. Looked up from germline, CDR1 is GTSNPN and CDR2 is SVGIG (reference sequence). V gave up 8 bases and J gave up 2 bases, with 13 bases separating them. The CDR3 coding sequence is TGTGCCAGTACAGGGAAGGCTGGAAACACCATATATTTT. As protein: CASTGKAGNTIYF.

This chain connects TRBV2 to TRBJ1-5, with 10 bases aligning to TRBD1. Germline V lookup: CDR1 SNHLY, CDR2 FYNNEI. The V and J ends lost 8 bases and 6 bases, in that order; junction bases with no gene match: 4. This CDR3 comprises 13 residues. The CDR3 spells CASHRTGGQPQHF. In DNA form, the CDR3 reads TGTGCCAGCCATCGGACAGGGGGTCAGCCCCAGCATTTT.

This clonotype was seen more than once but under ten times. The chain employs TRBV20-1 and TRBJ2-7, with 7 bases matching TRBD1. Unmatched junction bases numbered 7, after V lost 5 bases and J lost 0 bases. The CDR3 covers 14 residues. Germline CDR1 DFQATT, CDR2 SNEGSKA (reference sequence). CDR3 loop: CSAGGQAPSYEQYF. The CDR3 DNA reads as TGCAGTGCTGGAGGACAGGCCCCCTCCTACGAGCAGTACTTC.

This clonotype was observed at least ten times. This sequence joins TRBV7-6 and TRBJ2-7; a possible D gene is TRBD2 (6 bases). Germline V lookup: CDR1 SGHVS, CDR2 FNYEAQ. This CDR3 region has 14 residues. Trimming pared 3 bases from V and 6 bases from J, leaving 15 bases between. The CDR3 DNA follows: TGTGCCAGCAGCTTCCGCGGGGAGGAGGGCGAGCAGTACTTC. Translated: CASSFRGEEGEQYF.

This chain connects TRBV6-1 to TRBJ1-5; D is perhaps TRBD1 (6 bases). Germline CDR1 is MNHNS and CDR2 is SASEGT. This CDR3 comprises 12 residues. Trimming removed 10 bases from V and 11 bases from J, with 18 bases in between. The chain's CDR3 is CAIKGGRATQHF. CDR3 DNA: TGTGCCATTAAGGGGGGCCGGGCGACCCAGCATTTT.

This clonotype showed up many times. The V gene is TRBV11-3, the J gene TRBJ1-1, with 8 bases that match TRBD1. Losses at the gene ends were 3 bases for V and 2 bases for J; bases not matched to a gene: 2. This CDR3 comprises 14 residues. CDR1 SGHNT and CDR2 YENEEA come from the germline V gene. The CDR3, as DNA: TGTGCCAGCAGCTTGGACAGGGCTAACACTGAAGCTTTCTTT. Translation gives CASSLDRANTEAFF.

In this sample, this clonotype turned up many times. The chain uses TRBV20-1 and TRBJ2-3, with 13 bases that match TRBD2. Germline values: CDR1 DFQATT, CDR2 SNEGSKA (reference sequence). The CDR3 extends over 16 amino acids. Losses at the gene ends were 1 base for V and 4 bases for J; bases not matched to a gene: 5. As DNA, the CDR3 is TGCAGTGCTAGAGCCCCGGGACTAGCGGGATCAGATACGCAGTATTTT. Amino acids: CSARAPGLAGSDTQYF.

This clonotype was seen many times. The chain couples TRBV30 to TRBJ1-3; possible D gene TRBD1, 5 bases. The CDR3 runs 13 residues. Germline V gene sequence: CDR1 GTSNPN, CDR2 SVGIG (reference sequence). Trimming pared 3 bases from V and 0 bases from J, leaving 6 bases between. The DNA of the CDR3 is TGTGCCTGGAGGACAGCCTCTGGAAACACCATATATTTT. This codes for CAWRTASGNTIYF.

This clonotype was seen a handful of times. J is TRBJ2-5 and V is TRBV7-8; 9 bases match TRBD2. The CDR3 is 16 amino acids. V was clipped by 3 bases and J by 3 bases; unmatched bases: 8. The germline V gene encodes CDR1 SGHVS and CDR2 FQNEAQ. As DNA, the CDR3 is TGTGCCAGCAGCTTTCGTAGCGGGAGTGAGGAAGAGACCCAGTACTTC. Translating it yields CASSFRSGSEEETQYF.

This clonotype was recorded at least ten times. The rearrangement uses TRBV6-2 or TRBV6-3 and TRBJ1-5, with D unclear. This CDR3 has 13 amino acids. Trimming removed 7 bases at V and 7 bases at J, with 14 bases between. Germline V gene lookup returns CDR1 MNHEY and CDR2 SVGEGT. The CDR3 is CASTLQLQQPQHF. The CDR3 nucleotides read TGTGCCAGCACCTTGCAGCTTCAGCAGCCCCAGCATTTT.

This clonotype was detected many times. The gene calls are TRBV12-3 or TRBV12-4 and TRBJ1-2, with D hard to call. Trimming took off 7 bases at V and 2 bases at J, with 14 bases between the two ends. The CDR3 contains 14 residues. Here the CDR3 reads CASTQGRGNYGYTF. CDR3 DNA: TGTGCCAGCACCCAAGGCCGGGGAAACTATGGCTACACCTTC.

This clonotype was seen many times. This rearrangement joins TRBV6-1 to TRBJ1-1; TRBD1 aligns across 11 bases. The CDR3 covers 16 residues. The J segment lost 0 bases and the V segment lost 3 bases, leaving 3 bases of the junction unmatched. Germline CDR1 and CDR2: MNHNS and SASEGT. The CDR3 loop is CASSDRDRGMNTEAFF. CDR3 nucleotide sequence: TGTGCCAGCAGTGACCGGGACAGGGGGATGAACACTGAAGCTTTCTTT.

The rearrangement links TRBV20-1 to TRBJ2-7; TRBD2 is a possible D gene (5 bases). CDR1 DFQATT and CDR2 SNEGSKA come from the germline V gene (reference sequence). Trimming removed 6 bases at V and 4 bases at J, with 19 bases between. CDR3 size: 14 residues. The CDR3 coding sequence is TGCAGTGCCCCTATTTCGGGGAGCCCTTACGAGCAGTACTTC. This translates into CSAPISGSPYEQYF.

The chain employs TRBV7-9 and TRBJ2-5; the D is unclear. The CDR3 length is 14 residues. V was trimmed by 3 bases and J by 10 bases, leaving 18 bases between them. Germline V gene lookup returns CDR1 SEHNR and CDR2 FQNEAQ (reference sequence). Here the CDR3 reads CASSLVTSSVGQYF. In nucleotides, the CDR3 is TGTGCCAGCAGCTTGGTGACGAGCTCAGTGGGCCAGTACTTC.

This clonotype was recorded a few times. The chain is built from TRBV3-1 and TRBJ2-3; possibly TRBD1 for D (5 bases). The CDR3 covers 16 residues. Germline V gene lookup returns CDR1 LGHDT and CDR2 YNNKEL (reference sequence). Trimming took off 4 bases at V and 0 bases at J, with 14 bases between the two ends. The CDR3 sequence is CASSRRGPGSTDTQYF. The CDR3 DNA follows: TGTGCCAGCAGCCGAAGGGGCCCCGGAAGCACAGATACGCAGTATTTT.

A few counts support this clonotype. A clone one base away is much larger, so this may be a read error. It is likely a read error, because the conserved phenylalanine at the end of the CDR3 is missing. This chain joins TRBV20-1 and TRBJ1-3; possibly TRBD1 for D (6 bases). This CDR3 has 12 residues. Germline CDR1 is DFQATT and CDR2 is SNEGSKA (reference sequence). As DNA, the CDR3 is TGCAGCGCCGGGGGGCCCGGAAACACCATATATTTG. This encodes CSAGGPGNTIYL.

This clonotype was seen at least ten times. The chain links TRBV11-2 to TRBJ1-5; D perhaps matches TRBD1 (5 bases). The CDR3 has 15 residues. V dropped 3 bases and J dropped 4 bases, with 13 bases sitting between them. CDR1 and CDR2 from the germline V gene are SGHAT and FQNNGV. Here the CDR3 reads CASSFDTGGNQPQHF. In nucleotides, the CDR3 is TGTGCCAGCAGCTTTGATACAGGCGGTAATCAGCCCCAGCATTTT.

CDR3 loop: CASSGKGRDSCTF. CDR3 nucleotide sequence: TGTGCCAGCAGCGGTAAGGGAAGAGACTCTTGCACCTTC. The chain has TRBV2 and TRBJ1-2, with D unclear. V was cut by 6 bases and J by 13 bases, with 21 bases left in between. CDR1 is SNHLY and CDR2 is FYNNEI in the germline V gene. The length of the CDR3 is 13 residues.

This clonotype was counted ten times or more. This chain connects TRBV6-2 or TRBV6-3 to TRBJ2-5, with 10 bases that match TRBD1. Germline V gene sequence: CDR1 MNHEY, CDR2 SVGEGT. Losses at the gene ends were 6 bases for V and 12 bases for J; bases not matched to a gene: 7. The CDR3 extends over 12 amino acids. The CDR3 protein is CASRRQGAPKYF. The CDR3 bases are TGTGCCAGCAGGAGACAGGGGGCACCGAAGTACTTC.

This clonotype was found a few times. The DNA of the CDR3 is TGTGCCAGCTCACAGTCCAGGGGTTACCAATTGTATGGCTACACCTTC. Protein product: CASSQSRGYQLYGYTF. V is TRBV18 and J is TRBJ1-2; D possibly corresponds to TRBD1 (6 bases). The germline V gene has CDR1 KGHSH and CDR2 LQKENI. The V end was cut by 4 bases, the J end by 5 bases, with 20 bases between. The CDR3 contains 16 residues.

This clonotype was seen a handful of times. The V gene is TRBV5-1, the J gene TRBJ2-5, with TRBD2 matching 10 bases. This CDR3 is built from 15 residues. V was clipped by 4 bases and J by 0 bases; unmatched bases: 3. Germline loops: CDR1 SGHRS, CDR2 YFSETQ. The CDR3 DNA reads TGCGCCAGCAGCCCACTAGCGGGGTACCAAGAGACCCAGTACTTC. Translation gives CASSPLAGYQETQYF.

This clonotype has a handful of counts. The chain is built from TRBV3-1 and TRBJ2-2; D may be TRBD2 (5 bases). The V end lost 4 bases, the J end lost 3 bases, and 9 bases lay between the germline ends. Per germline, CDR1 LGHDT and CDR2 YNNKEL (reference sequence). The CDR3 contains 14 residues. CDR3 amino acids: CASSRARDTGELFF. DNA of the CDR3: TGTGCCAGCAGCCGCGCGAGGGACACCGGGGAGCTGTTTTTT.

This clonotype was recorded at least ten times. The chain recombines TRBV3-1 with TRBJ2-5; D gene uncertain. The CDR3 loop spans 14 amino acids. In germline, CDR1 is LGHDT, CDR2 YNNKEL (reference sequence). V shed 0 bases and J shed 6 bases, with 11 bases lying between them. CDR3 DNA sequence: TGTGCCAGCAGCCAAGATCACCGGCAGCAGACCCAGTACTTC. This translates into CASSQDHRQQTQYF.

This clonotype has ten or more counts. The chain joins TRBV14 to TRBJ2-7, with D unresolved. V lost 1 base and J lost 1, with 8 bases in between. Germline-derived CDR1 and CDR2 are SGHDN and FVKESK. The CDR3 sequence is 14 residues long. The CDR3 is CASSQVSGSYEQYF. CDR3 sequence (DNA): TGTGCCAGCAGCCAAGTTTCCGGGTCCTACGAGCAGTACTTC.